This T cell receptor beta chain is from a study of cytomegalovirus exposure and HLA in healthy donors. Germline values: CDR1 SGDLS, CDR2 YYNGEE. This CDR3 is 14 amino acids long. V was clipped by 3 bases and J by 5 bases, with 14 bases between them. 13 Jbeta primers and 60 Vbeta primers were used for the PCR. Sequenced by immunoSEQ multiplex PCR; TCRdb stores in-frame clones only, minus some. The repertoire has under 150,000 clones, roughly four fifths of them found once; the top ten carry over 4.5%. The chain recombines TRBV9 with TRBJ2-5; D uncertain. This sequence was found in a woman aged 40 to 49 in good health and CMV-seropositive. Source material: PBMCs. CDR3 DNA sequence: TGTGCCAGCAGCGCTACAGTCTCTTGGGAGACCCAGTACTTC. Its translation is CASSATVSWETQYF.